The 28 T cell receptor beta chains reported below all come from one sample, sequenced in a study of identical twins (dated by TCRdb to 2016 to 2017). The library came from 5' RACE. The run used an Illumina HiSeq 2000. TCRdb reprocessing: public reads trimmed at Q25 with fastp, clones called with MiXCR, in-frame beta chains kept. CDR3 protein sequences are deduplicated, and each keeps its most common genes and DNA. The sample yields approximately 550,000 distinct CDR3 sequences; approximately 20% were counted once. The ten largest make up about 0.5% of the sample. This sample also appeared in a second study, on yellow fever vaccine responses in identical twins.

Sequenced: CD4+ T cells sorted from blood. The receptors were sampled from a woman aged 18-29 years in good health.

The chain combines TRBV25-1 with TRBJ2-1; D unclear. V lost 0 bases and J lost 7, with 13 bases in between. Germline CDR1 MGHDK, CDR2 SYGVNS. This CDR3 region has 15 residues. CDR3 nucleotide sequence: TGTGCCAGCAGTGAATACTCCTCGACCGCAAATGAGCAGTTCTTC. Protein product: CASSEYSSTANEQFF.

This rearrangement joins TRBV29-1 to TRBJ2-2; D is undetermined. CDR1 is SQVTM, CDR2 ANQGSEA, per germline. Between the trimmed V and J ends, which lost 7 bases and 5 bases, there was a span of 11 bases. The CDR3 is made up of 12 amino acids. In DNA form, the CDR3 reads TGCAGCGCCCGACTCCTAACCGGGGAGCTGTTTTTT. Translation gives CSARLLTGELFF.

The chain uses TRBV5-1 and TRBJ2-5; 7 bases map to TRBD2. V trimming: 2 bases; J trimming: 2 bases; junction bases outside the gene matches: 6. From germline, CDR1 is SGHRS and CDR2 YFSETQ. The CDR3 has 15 amino acids. The CDR3 DNA reads as TGCGCCAGCAGCTTTTCTTCTAGCGGACAAGAGACCCAGTACTTC. As protein: CASSFSSSGQETQYF.

This clonotype has a handful of counts. The chain's CDR3 is CASSNRLAGASSYEQYF. DNA of the CDR3: TGTGCCAGCTCAAATCGACTAGCGGGAGCTAGTTCCTACGAGCAGTACTTC. V usage is TRBV18 and J usage is TRBJ2-7; 12 positions agree with TRBD2. Per germline, CDR1 KGHSH and CDR2 LQKENI. This CDR3 has 17 amino acids. Trimming took 5 bases from V and 1 from J; bases not matched to a gene: 9.

The J gene is TRBJ1-2, the V gene TRBV2; 7 bases fit TRBD1. Germline trimming cut 4 bases from V and 4 bases from J; bases unmatched to any gene: 3. The CDR3 has 13 amino acids. The V gene's germline CDR1 is SNHLY and CDR2 FYNNEI. CDR3 region: CASSGDRVYGYTF. The CDR3 DNA reads TGTGCCAGCAGTGGAGACAGGGTCTATGGCTACACCTTC.

This clonotype was counted between two and nine times. The chain has TRBV6-5 and TRBJ2-7; D not resolved. The CDR3 totals 14 residues. The V end lost 0 bases, the J end lost 3 bases, and 9 bases lay between the germline ends. Germline CDR1 reads MNHEY; CDR2 reads SVGAGI. The CDR3 spells CASSYSVMGYEQYF. The CDR3 DNA follows: TGTGCCAGCAGTTACTCGGTTATGGGCTACGAGCAGTACTTC.

This clonotype was counted a few times. V usage is TRBV5-1 and J usage is TRBJ2-3; D possibly uses TRBD1 or TRBD2 (5 bases each). This CDR3 is 17 amino acids long. Germline loops: CDR1 SGHRS, CDR2 YFSETQ. The V end was cut by 4 bases, the J end by 2 bases, with 20 bases between. Here the CDR3 reads CASSVPGRLGDTDTQYF. CDR3 in DNA: TGCGCCAGCAGCGTACCCGGACGTTTGGGGGACACAGATACGCAGTATTTT.

This clonotype was found once. The chain joins TRBV7-3 to TRBJ2-1; D may match TRBD1 or TRBD2 (6 bases each). The CDR3 loop spans 14 amino acids. Germline assignment: CDR1 SGHTA and CDR2 FQGTGA. Trimming shortened V by 0 bases and J by 9 bases, and 12 bases separated the two germline ends. CDR3 amino acids: CASSLTFEGGEQFF. CDR3 coding DNA: TGTGCCAGCAGCTTAACGTTCGAGGGGGGTGAGCAGTTCTTC.

V and J are TRBV20-1 and TRBJ2-3, with TRBD2 matching 13 bases. The CDR3 loop spans 18 amino acids. V gave up 0 bases and J gave up 1 base; unmatched junction bases: 7. Germline V gives CDR1 DFQATT, CDR2 SNEGSKA (reference sequence). The CDR3 reads CSARDPGLAGRGTDTQYF. The CDR3 region has the DNA TGCAGTGCTAGAGATCCGGGACTAGCGGGACGGGGCACAGATACGCAGTATTTT.

This CDR3 reads CASSVLQVGDTEAFF. Written as DNA, the CDR3 is TGTGCCAGCAGCGTGTTACAGGTTGGGGACACTGAAGCTTTCTTT. The rearrangement links TRBV7-9 to TRBJ1-1, with a tentative D call TRBD1 (5 bases). Per the germline V gene, CDR1 is SEHNR and CDR2 is FQNEAQ (reference sequence). V dropped 5 bases and J dropped 3 bases, with 16 bases sitting between them. This CDR3 comprises 15 residues. Full variable domain (rest looked up from reference TRBV7-9 and TRBJ1-1): DTGVSQNPRHKITKRGQNVTFRCDPISEHNRLYWYRQTLGQGPEFLTYFQNEAQLEKSRLLSDRFSAERPKGSFSTLEIQRTEQGDSAMYLCASSVLQVGDTEAFFGQGTRLTVV.

The chain carries TRBV24-1 and TRBJ2-2; unclear D gene. Per the germline V gene, CDR1 is KGHDR and CDR2 is SFDVKD. The CDR3 contains 12 residues. Trimming stripped 6 bases from V and 4 bases from J, with 5 bases between. The DNA of the CDR3 is TGTGCCACCAGTCTACGCACCGGGGAGCTGTTTTTT. It codes for CATSLRTGELFF.

This clonotype showed up just a few times. The V gene is TRBV12-3 or TRBV12-4, the J gene TRBJ2-2; the D gene is possibly TRBD1 (5 bases). The CDR3 has 15 residues. Trimming shortened V by 3 bases and J by 3 bases, and 11 bases separated the two germline ends. For the CDR3, the DNA is TGTGCCAGCAGTTTGATCCAGGGTTACACCGGGGAGCTGTTTTTT. Its translation is CASSLIQGYTGELFF.

This clonotype has just a few counts. CDR3 in amino acids: CASTPPGSSNEKLFF. In DNA form, the CDR3 reads TGTGCCAGCACCCCCCCGGGGAGCTCGAATGAAAAACTGTTTTTT. The chain employs TRBV7-9 and TRBJ1-4, with D uncertain. The CDR3 is made up of 15 amino acids. Trimming cost V 7 bases and J 5 bases, with 17 bases left between them. The germline V gene encodes CDR1 SEHNR and CDR2 FQNEAQ (reference sequence).

The chain joins TRBV29-1 to TRBJ2-1; the match to TRBD2 covers 10 bases. The CDR3 consists of 14 residues. V gave up 6 bases and J gave up 4 bases; unmatched junction bases: 6. CDR1 is SQVTM and CDR2 is ANQGSEA in the germline V gene. In DNA form, the CDR3 reads TGCAGCGTCCGGAAGCGGGAGGGTTACAATGAGCAGTTCTTC. Translated, it gives CSVRKREGYNEQFF.

The rearrangement links TRBV5-6 to TRBJ2-3; possibly TRBD1 or TRBD2 for D (6 bases each). The germline gives CDR1 SGHDT, CDR2 YYEEEE. With 4 bases removed from V and 2 bases from J, the gap between germline ends came to 14 bases. There are 15 residues in the CDR3. In DNA form, the CDR3 reads TGTGCCAGCAGCCCCCAGGGGACTTTCACAGATACGCAGTATTTT. Protein product: CASSPQGTFTDTQYF.

This rearrangement joins TRBV12-3 or TRBV12-4 to TRBJ1-6; the D gene is possibly TRBD1 (5 bases). Trimming stripped 3 bases from V and 9 bases from J, with 9 bases between. The CDR3 loop spans 13 amino acids. CDR3 in amino acids: CASSFWGGSPLHF. The CDR3 DNA reads as TGTGCCAGCAGTTTTTGGGGGGGTTCACCCCTCCACTTT.

In this sample, this clonotype turned up a few times. The chain joins TRBV12-3 or TRBV12-4 to TRBJ2-3, with a weak D call TRBD1 (5 bases). The CDR3 extends over 16 amino acids. V was pared by 1 base and J by 1 base, with 12 bases between. The CDR3 is CASSLDHGAGTDTQYF. The CDR3 DNA is TGTGCCAGCAGTTTAGATCATGGGGCCGGCACAGATACGCAGTATTTT.

The sample holds a few counts of this clonotype. This sequence joins TRBV10-2 and TRBJ2-3; D is possibly TRBD2 (5 bases). The CDR3 is 13 residues long. Trimming left V 6 bases short and J 2 bases short, with 9 bases between. Per the germline V gene, CDR1 is WSHSY and CDR2 is SAAADI. The CDR3 DNA follows: TGCGCCAGCAGCGAGCGGATCACAGATACGCAGTATTTT. Its translation: CASSERITDTQYF.

In this sample, this clonotype turned up a few times. The rearrangement links TRBV28 to TRBJ2-7; D might be TRBD1 (5 bases). The CDR3 sequence is 13 residues long. The germline V and J ends were trimmed by 6 bases and 1 base, with 10 bases remaining between them. Germline lookup yields CDR1 MDHEN and CDR2 SYDVKM. CDR3 bases: TGTGCCAGCAGACCCCAGGGTTCCTACGAGCAGTACGTC. The encoded protein is CASRPQGSYEQYV.

The V and J genes are TRBV20-1 and TRBJ2-3; tentatively, D is TRBD1 or TRBD2 (6 bases each). Deletions cut 1 base from V and 8 bases from J, with 13 bases between. Looked up from germline, CDR1 is DFQATT and CDR2 is SNEGSKA (reference sequence). This CDR3 region has 13 residues. The CDR3 sequence: CSARVGGGGTQYF. In DNA, the CDR3 is TGCAGTGCTAGAGTTGGAGGGGGAGGTACGCAGTATTTT.

In its sample, this clonotype was seen many times. The chain employs TRBV15 and TRBJ2-1; the D gene is possibly TRBD2 (6 bases). Germline CDR1 and CDR2: LNHNV and YYDKDF (reference sequence). CDR3 size: 16 residues. V lost 1 base to trimming and J lost 4 bases, with 14 bases between them. The CDR3 coding sequence is TGTGCCACCAGCAGAGGAGGGACTCGTACTTACAATGAGCAGTTCTTC. Translated, it gives CATSRGGTRTYNEQFF.

The rearrangement links TRBV7-2 to TRBJ2-3, with D tentatively TRBD2 (7 bases). This CDR3 is 16 amino acids long. The ends were cut back, 4 bases at V and 3 bases at J, with 17 bases in the middle. From germline, CDR1 is SGHTA and CDR2 FQGNSA. The CDR3 spells CASSSSAGGLTDTQYF. The DNA for the CDR3 is TGTGCCAGCAGCTCATCGGCCGGGGGGCTGACAGATACGCAGTATTTT.

This clonotype was seen a few times. The CDR3 here is CASSFGTGGRETQYF. CDR3 DNA sequence: TGTGCCAGCAGCTTCGGGACAGGGGGCAGAGAGACCCAGTACTTC. The chain employs TRBV7-2 and TRBJ2-5, with TRBD1 matching over 12 bases. This CDR3 has 15 residues. Germline CDR1 is SGHTA and CDR2 is FQGNSA. After removal of 3 bases from V and 4 bases from J, the junction contained 3 bases not matched to a gene.

As DNA, the CDR3 is TGTGCCAGCAGTTTAATGGGGATTGCCAATGGCTACACCTTC. It translates to CASSLMGIANGYTF. This chain joins TRBV12-3 or TRBV12-4 and TRBJ1-2; D gene ambiguous. This CDR3 comprises 14 residues. The V end was cut by 2 bases, the J end by 6 bases, with 13 bases between.

V gene TRBV27 combines with J gene TRBJ2-7, with TRBD2 matching over 7 bases. In germline, CDR1 is MNHEY, CDR2 SMNVEV (reference sequence). This CDR3 is 15 amino acids long. V lost 4 bases to trimming and J lost 3 bases; unmatched junction nucleotides: 9. The CDR3 DNA reads TGTGCCAGCAGTTCCCCCGGGGCGGGGGACTACGAGCAGTACTTC. Its translation is CASSSPGAGDYEQYF.

The gene calls are TRBV5-6 and TRBJ2-6; 8 positions match TRBD2. Germline lookup yields CDR1 SGHDT and CDR2 YYEEEE. The CDR3 runs 18 residues. V gave up 0 bases and J gave up 1 base; unmatched junction bases: 6. CDR3 DNA: TGTGCCAGCAGCTTGGCCGGGAGGGAACCATCTGGGGCCAACGTCCTGACTTTC. The encoded protein is CASSLAGREPSGANVLTF.

This clonotype was seen a few times. The CDR3 protein is CASGLLGNQPQHF. The CDR3 DNA sequence: TGTGCCAGTGGCTTATTGGGCAATCAGCCCCAGCATTTT. The V call is TRBV12-3 or TRBV12-4, the J call TRBJ1-5, with D uncertain. Trimming took 9 bases from V and 2 from J, leaving 11 bases between them. The CDR3 is 13 amino acids.

This clonotype showed up just a few times. V and J are TRBV7-9 and TRBJ1-1; D remains ambiguous. CDR1 is SEHNR and CDR2 is FQNEAQ in the germline V gene (reference sequence). The CDR3 runs to 15 residues. Trimming took 2 bases from V and 0 from J, leaving 10 bases between them. The CDR3 here is CASSLSGYMNTEAFF. In DNA, the CDR3 is TGTGCCAGCAGCTTATCGGGGTACATGAACACTGAAGCTTTCTTT.